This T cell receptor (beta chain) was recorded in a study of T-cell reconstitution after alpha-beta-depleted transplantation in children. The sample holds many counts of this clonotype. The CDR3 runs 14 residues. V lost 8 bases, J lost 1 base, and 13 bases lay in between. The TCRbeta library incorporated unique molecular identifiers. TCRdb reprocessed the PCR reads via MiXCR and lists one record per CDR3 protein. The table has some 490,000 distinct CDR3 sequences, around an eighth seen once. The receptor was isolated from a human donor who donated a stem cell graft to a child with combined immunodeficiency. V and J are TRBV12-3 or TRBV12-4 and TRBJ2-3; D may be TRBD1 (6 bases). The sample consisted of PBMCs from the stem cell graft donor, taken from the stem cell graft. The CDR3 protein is CASLEAGGTDTQYF. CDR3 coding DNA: TGTGCCAGCCTTGAGGCAGGGGGCACAGATACGCAGTATTTT.